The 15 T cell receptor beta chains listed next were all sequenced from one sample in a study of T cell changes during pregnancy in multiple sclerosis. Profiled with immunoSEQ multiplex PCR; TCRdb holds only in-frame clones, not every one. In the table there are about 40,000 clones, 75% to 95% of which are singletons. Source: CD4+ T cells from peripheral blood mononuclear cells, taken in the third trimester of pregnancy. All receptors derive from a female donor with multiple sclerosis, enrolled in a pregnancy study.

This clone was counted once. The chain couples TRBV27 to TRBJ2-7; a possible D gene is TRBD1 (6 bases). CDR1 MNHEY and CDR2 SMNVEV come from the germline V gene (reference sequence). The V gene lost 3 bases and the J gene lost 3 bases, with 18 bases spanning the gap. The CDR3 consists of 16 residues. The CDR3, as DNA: TGTGCCAGCAGTTTGAGAGCAGGGGTATTAAACTACGAGCAGTACTTC. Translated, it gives CASSLRAGVLNYEQYF.

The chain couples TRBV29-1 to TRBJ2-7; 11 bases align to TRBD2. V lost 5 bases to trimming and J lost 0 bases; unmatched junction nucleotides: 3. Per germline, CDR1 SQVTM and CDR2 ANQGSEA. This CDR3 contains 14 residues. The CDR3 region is CSVTGTSGSYEQYF. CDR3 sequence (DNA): TGCAGCGTTACCGGGACTAGCGGCTCCTACGAGCAGTACTTC.

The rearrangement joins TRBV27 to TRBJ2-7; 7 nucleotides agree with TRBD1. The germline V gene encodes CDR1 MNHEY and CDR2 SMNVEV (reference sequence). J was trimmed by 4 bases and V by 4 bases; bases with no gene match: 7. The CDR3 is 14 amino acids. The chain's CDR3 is CASSYRTGTYEQYF. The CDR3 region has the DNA TGTGCCAGCAGTTACCGGACAGGAACGTACGAGCAGTACTTC.

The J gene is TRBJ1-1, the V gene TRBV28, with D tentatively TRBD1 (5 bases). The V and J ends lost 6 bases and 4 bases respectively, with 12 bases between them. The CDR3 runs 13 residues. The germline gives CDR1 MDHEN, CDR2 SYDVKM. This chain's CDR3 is CASRTDSTTEAFF. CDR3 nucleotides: TGTGCCAGCAGAACTGACAGTACCACTGAAGCTTTCTTT.

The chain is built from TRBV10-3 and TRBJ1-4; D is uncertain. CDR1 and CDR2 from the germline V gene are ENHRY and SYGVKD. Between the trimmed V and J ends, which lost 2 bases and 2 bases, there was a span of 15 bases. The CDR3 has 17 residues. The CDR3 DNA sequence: TGTGCCATCAGTGAGGGCGGGCTTATTGGGACTAATGAAAAACTGTTTTTT. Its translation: CAISEGGLIGTNEKLFF.

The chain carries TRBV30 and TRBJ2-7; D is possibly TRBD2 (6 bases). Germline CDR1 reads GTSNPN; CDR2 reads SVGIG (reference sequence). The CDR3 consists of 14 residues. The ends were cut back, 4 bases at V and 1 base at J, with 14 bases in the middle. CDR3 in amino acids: CAWIEDGGSYEQYF. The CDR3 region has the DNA TGTGCCTGGATTGAGGATGGAGGGTCCTACGAGCAGTACTTC.

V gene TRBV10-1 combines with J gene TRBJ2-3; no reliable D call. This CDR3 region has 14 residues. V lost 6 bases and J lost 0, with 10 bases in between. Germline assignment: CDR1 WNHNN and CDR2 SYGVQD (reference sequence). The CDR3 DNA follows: TGCGCCAGCAGCCCTCGAGGTAGCACAGATACGCAGTATTTT. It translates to CASSPRGSTDTQYF.

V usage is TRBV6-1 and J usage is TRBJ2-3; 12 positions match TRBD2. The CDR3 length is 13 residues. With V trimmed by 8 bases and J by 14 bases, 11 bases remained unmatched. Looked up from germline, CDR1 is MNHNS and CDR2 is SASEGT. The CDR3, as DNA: TGTGCCAGCGCCCTGACTAGCGGGGGCCCCTGGTATTTT. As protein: CASALTSGGPWYF.

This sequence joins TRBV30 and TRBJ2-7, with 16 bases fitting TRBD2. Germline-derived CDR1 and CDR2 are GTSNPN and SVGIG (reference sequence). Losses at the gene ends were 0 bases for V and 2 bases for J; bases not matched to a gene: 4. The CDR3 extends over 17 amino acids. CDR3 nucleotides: TGTGCCTGGAGTGTTAAGGGGACTAGCGGGAGGGCCTACGAGCAGTACTTC. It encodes CAWSVKGTSGRAYEQYF.

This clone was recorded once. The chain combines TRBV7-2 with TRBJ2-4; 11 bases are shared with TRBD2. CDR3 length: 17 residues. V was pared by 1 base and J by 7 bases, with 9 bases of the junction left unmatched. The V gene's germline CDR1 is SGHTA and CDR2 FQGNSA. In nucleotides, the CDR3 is TGTGCCAGCAGCTTAGTGTCCACTAGCGGGAGAAGGAACATTCAGTACTTC. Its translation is CASSLVSTSGRRNIQYF. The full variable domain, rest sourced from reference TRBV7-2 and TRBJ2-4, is GAGVSQSPSNKVTEKGKDVELRCDPISGHTALYWYRQSLGQGLEFLIYFQGNSAPDKSGLPSDRFSAERTGGSVSTLTIQRTQQEDSAVYLCASSLVSTSGRRNIQYFGAGTRLSVL.

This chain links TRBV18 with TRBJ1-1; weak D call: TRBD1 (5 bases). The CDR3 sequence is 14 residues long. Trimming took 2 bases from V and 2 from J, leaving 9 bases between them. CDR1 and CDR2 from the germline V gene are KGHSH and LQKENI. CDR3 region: CASSPTGTNTEAFF. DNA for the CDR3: TGTGCCAGCTCACCAACAGGAACAAACACTGAAGCTTTCTTT.

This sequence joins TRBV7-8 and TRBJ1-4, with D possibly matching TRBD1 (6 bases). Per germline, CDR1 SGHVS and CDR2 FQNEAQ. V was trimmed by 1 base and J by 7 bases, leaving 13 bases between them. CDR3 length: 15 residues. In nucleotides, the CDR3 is TGTGCCAGCAGCTTAGACAGGGAGAGGAGTGAAAAACTGTTTTTT. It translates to CASSLDRERSEKLFF.

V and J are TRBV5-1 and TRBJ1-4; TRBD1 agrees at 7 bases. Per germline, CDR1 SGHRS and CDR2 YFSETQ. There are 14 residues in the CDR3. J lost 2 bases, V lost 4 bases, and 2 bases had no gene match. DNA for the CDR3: TGCGCCAGCAGCCGGGACAGCACTAATGAAAAACTGTTTTTT. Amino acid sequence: CASSRDSTNEKLFF.

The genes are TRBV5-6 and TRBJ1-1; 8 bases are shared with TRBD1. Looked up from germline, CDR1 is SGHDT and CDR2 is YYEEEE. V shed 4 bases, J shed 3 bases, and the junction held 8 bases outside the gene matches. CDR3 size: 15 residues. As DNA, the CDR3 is TGTGCCAGCAGCCGGCTAGACAGGGGAGACACTGAAGCTTTCTTT. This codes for CASSRLDRGDTEAFF.

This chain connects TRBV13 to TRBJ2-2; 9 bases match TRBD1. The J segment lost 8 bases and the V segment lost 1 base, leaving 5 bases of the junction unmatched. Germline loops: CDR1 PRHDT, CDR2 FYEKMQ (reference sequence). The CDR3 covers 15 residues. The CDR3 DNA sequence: TGTGCCAGCAGCTTAGCAACAGGGGGCCGGGGGGAGCTGTTTTTT. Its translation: CASSLATGGRGELFF.